Below, 10 T cell receptor beta chains from the same sample are listed, as sequenced in a study of T cells in Graves' hyperthyroidism and ophthalmopathy. TCR beta CDR3 regions were amplified from RNA transcripts. Using the HTBI primer set, a first-round RT-PCR was run on the TCR CDR3. TCRdb redid the calling of the multiplex PCR reads with MiXCR, one entry per CDR3 protein. This table has 350,000 to 400,000 distinct CDR3 sequences, around 18% appearing once. Sequenced input: blood. All receptors come from a man in his late teens or twenties with Graves' ophthalmopathy.

This clonotype has at least ten counts. The CDR3 region has the DNA TGTGCCAGCAGCCGAGGCGGCTATGAGCAGTTCTTC. Protein sequence: CASSRGGYEQFF. The chain employs TRBV7-6 and TRBJ2-1, with D unresolved. V was pared by 5 bases and J by 8 bases, with 10 bases between. This CDR3 has 12 residues. Germline CDR1 reads SGHVS; CDR2 reads FNYEAQ.

Only a few counts were recorded for this clonotype. The chain recombines TRBV9 with TRBJ2-2; D perhaps matches TRBD2 (7 bases). CDR1 is SGDLS and CDR2 is YYNGEE in the germline V gene. The CDR3 is made up of 16 amino acids. V lost 0 bases and J 5 bases, leaving 14 bases between the germline ends. The DNA of the CDR3 is TGTGCCAGCAGCGTAGAGGGAGGGGGGGCGACCGGGGAGCTGTTTTTT. It codes for CASSVEGGGATGELFF.

The CDR3 protein is CASSRDSSGARDEQFF. CDR3 sequence (DNA): TGTGCCAGCAGTCGGGACTCTAGCGGGGCTAGGGATGAGCAGTTCTTC. The V gene is TRBV11-2, the J gene TRBJ2-1, with 9 bases fitting TRBD2. CDR1 is SGHAT and CDR2 is FQNNGV in the germline V gene. This CDR3 region has 16 residues. V dropped 6 bases and J dropped 8; count of bases not matched to a gene: 14.

This clonotype was picked up many times. V and J are TRBV7-9 and TRBJ1-6; 8 bases match TRBD1. Trimming cost V 6 bases and J 10 bases; bases outside gene matches: 14. CDR3 length equals 16 residues. In germline, CDR1 is SEHNR, CDR2 FQNEAQ (reference sequence). DNA for the CDR3: TGTGCCAGCAGTCTTACAGGGGGGCCGGATGGCTCACCCCTCCACTTT. Translation: CASSLTGGPDGSPLHF. Full variable domain (rest looked up from reference TRBV7-9 and TRBJ1-6): DTGVSQNPRHKITKRGQNVTFRCDPISEHNRLYWYRQTLGQGPEFLTYFQNEAQLEKSRLLSDRFSAERPKGSFSTLEIQRTEQGDSAMYLCASSLTGGPDGSPLHFGNGTRLTVT.

In regard to this clonotype: This may arise from a read error, as a much more abundant clone is one base away. The V call is TRBV6-1, the J call TRBJ1-5; D is unresolved. Germline loops: CDR1 MNHNS, CDR2 SASEGT. The CDR3 extends over 17 amino acids. Deletions cut 5 bases from V and 2 bases from J, with 19 bases between. CDR3 loop: CASSTRGIDLRNQPQHF. For the CDR3, the DNA is TGTGCCAGCAGTACCCGGGGAATAGACCTCCGCAATCAGCCCCAGCATTTT.

This clonotype occurred once. DNA for the CDR3: TGTGCCAGCAGCTTAGTTGGCCGATCAGATACGCAGTATTTT. It is translated as CASSLVGRSDTQYF. The J gene is TRBJ2-3, the V gene TRBV7-2; D not resolved. With 1 base removed from V and 4 bases from J, the gap between germline ends came to 9 bases. Germline-derived CDR1 and CDR2 are SGHTA and FQGNSA. The CDR3 is 14 residues long.

This clonotype showed up just once. The V and J genes are TRBV14 and TRBJ1-2; 7 bases fit TRBD1. V lost 4 bases to trimming and J lost 8 bases; unmatched junction nucleotides: 4. Germline assignment: CDR1 SGHDN and CDR2 FVKESK. The CDR3 loop spans 12 amino acids. The CDR3 reads CASSPGGQGYTF. Here the CDR3 DNA reads TGTGCCAGCAGCCCAGGGGGACAGGGCTACACCTTC.

This clonotype showed up many times. J is TRBJ1-1 and V is TRBV5-1, with no clear D. Germline V lookup: CDR1 SGHRS, CDR2 YFSETQ. Trimming left V 4 bases short and J 4 bases short, with 17 bases between. The CDR3 extends over 15 amino acids. In DNA, the CDR3 is TGCGCCAGCAGCCCTTCTCCTGTGGGTGGCACTGAAGCTTTCTTT. It codes for CASSPSPVGGTEAFF.

The CDR3 DNA reads as TGCGCCAGCAGCGAGGGACAGGGTAGCGGAGATACGCAGTATTTT. Its protein is CASSEGQGSGDTQYF. The genes are TRBV5-1 and TRBJ2-3; 9 nucleotides line up with TRBD1. Germline lookup yields CDR1 SGHRS and CDR2 YFSETQ. J was trimmed by 5 bases and V by 4 bases; bases with no gene match: 8. The CDR3 extends over 15 amino acids.

This clonotype was seen a handful of times. V is TRBV11-2 and J is TRBJ1-1; a possible D gene is TRBD1 (5 bases). The ends were cut back, 5 bases at V and 1 base at J, with 17 bases in the middle. Germline CDR1 reads SGHAT; CDR2 reads FQNNGV. CDR3 size: 16 residues. The CDR3 DNA sequence: TGTGCCAGCAGCGGCGGGGGGGGGTTGAGGAACACTGAAGCTTTCTTT. Translation: CASSGGGGLRNTEAFF.